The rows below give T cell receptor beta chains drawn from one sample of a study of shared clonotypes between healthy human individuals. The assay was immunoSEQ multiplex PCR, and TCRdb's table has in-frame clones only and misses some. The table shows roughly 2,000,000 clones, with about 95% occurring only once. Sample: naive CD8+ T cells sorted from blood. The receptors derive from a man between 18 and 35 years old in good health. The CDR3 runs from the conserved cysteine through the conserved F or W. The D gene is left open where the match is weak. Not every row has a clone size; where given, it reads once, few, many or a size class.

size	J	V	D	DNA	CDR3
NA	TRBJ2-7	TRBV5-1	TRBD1	TGCGCCAGCAGCTTGGGGCAGGGGGCCAACGAGCAGTACTTC	CASSLGQGANEQYF
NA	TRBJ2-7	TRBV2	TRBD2	TGTGCCAGCAGTGAGGGTTCAGCGGGAGGTGACGAGCAGTACTTC	CASSEGSAGGDEQYF
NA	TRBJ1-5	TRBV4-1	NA	TGCGCCAGCAGCTCGGGGGCTTCGATCAATCAGCCCCAGCATTTT	CASSSGASINQPQHF
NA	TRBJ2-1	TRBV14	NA	TGTGCCAGCAGCCTAGAGGACGGGAATGAGCAGTTCTTC	CASSLEDGNEQFF
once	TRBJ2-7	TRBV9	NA	TGTGCCAGCAGCGTGGGGCCTGGCTACGAGCAGTACTTC	CASSVGPGYEQYF
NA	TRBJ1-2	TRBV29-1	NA	TGCAGCGTTGAAGATGATGGGCGGACCTATGGCTACACCTTC	CSVEDDGRTYGYTF
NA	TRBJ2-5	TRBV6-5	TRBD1	TGTGCCAGCACCCTCGCCGGGACAGGGGGAGAGACCCAGTACTTC	CASTLAGTGGETQYF
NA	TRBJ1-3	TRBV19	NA	TGTGCCAGTAGTCTCTCCCCGGGAAACACCATATATTTT	CASSLSPGNTIYF
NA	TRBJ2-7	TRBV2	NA	TGTGCCAGCAGCGTGACGCAGGAGGCGGTTTACGACCAGTACTTC	CASSVTQEAVYDQYF
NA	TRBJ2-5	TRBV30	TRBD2	TGTGCCTGGGATATTAGCGGGGGAGTTCAAGAGACCCAGTACTTC	CAWDISGGVQETQYF
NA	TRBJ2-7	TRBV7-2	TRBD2	TGTGCCAGCAGCTTAGGTCCTAGCGGCCGCTACGAGCAGTACTTC	CASSLGPSGRYEQYF
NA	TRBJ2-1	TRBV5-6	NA	TGTGCCAGCAGCTTGGACAGCGTTAATTGGTTCTTC	CASSLDSVNWFF
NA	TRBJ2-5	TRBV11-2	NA	TGTGCCAGCAGCTTAGGCGACTGGACCCAGTACTTC	CASSLGDWTQYF
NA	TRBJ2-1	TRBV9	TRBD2	TGTGCCAGCAGCCATAATAGCGGGGGTTCCTACAATGAGCAGTTCTTC	CASSHNSGGSYNEQFF
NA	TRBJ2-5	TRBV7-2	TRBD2	TGTGCCAGCAACATAGGGACTAGCTTCCGAGAGACCCAGTACTTC	CASNIGTSFRETQYF
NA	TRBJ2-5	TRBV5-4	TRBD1	TGTGCCAGCAGCTTGGAGGGGACAGGGGTCGGGGAGACCCAGTACTTC	CASSLEGTGVGETQYF
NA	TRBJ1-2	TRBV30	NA	TGTGCCTGGACAGCCGGCTATGGCTACACCTTC	CAWTAGYGYTF
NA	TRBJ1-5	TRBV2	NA	TGTGCCAGCAGTGAACGAAGCAATCAGCCCCAGCATTTT	CASSERSNQPQHF
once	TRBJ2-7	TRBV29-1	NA	TGCAGCGTTGTGGACTGGGAGAAGAACGAGCAGTACTTC	CSVVDWEKNEQYF
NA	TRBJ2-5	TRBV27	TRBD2	TGTGCCAGCAAGTCCGGGACTAGCGGGAGGGCCCGGGGGACCCAGTACTTC	CASKSGTSGRARGTQYF
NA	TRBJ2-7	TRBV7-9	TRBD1	TGTGCCAGCAGTTCCGACAGGGCCGACGAGCAGTACTTC	CASSSDRADEQYF
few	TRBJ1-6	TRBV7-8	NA	TGTGCCAGCAGCCCTTGGACAGAGGGCCATTCACCCCTCCACTTT	CASSPWTEGHSPLHF
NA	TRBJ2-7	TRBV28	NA	TGTGCCAGCAGTCCCGGGGCAGACTACGAGCAGTACTTC	CASSPGADYEQYF
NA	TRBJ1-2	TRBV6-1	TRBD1	TGTGCCAGCAGTTTTACTCCGGGACAGGTCTATGGCTACACCTTC	CASSFTPGQVYGYTF
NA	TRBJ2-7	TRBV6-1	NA	TGTGCCAGCAGTGATGTCGGCAGGGTCGGGTACGAGCAGTACTTC	CASSDVGRVGYEQYF
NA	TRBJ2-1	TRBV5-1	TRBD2	TGCGCCAGCAGCATTAGCGGGCCTACCTACAATGAGCAGTTCTTC	CASSISGPTYNEQFF
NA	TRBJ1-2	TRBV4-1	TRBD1	TGCGCCAGCAGCCAAGGGACAGGATATAACTATGGCTACACCTTC	CASSQGTGYNYGYTF
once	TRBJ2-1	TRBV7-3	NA	TGTGCCAGCAGCTTAAATGGCGGGGCGAATGAGCAGTTCTTC	CASSLNGGANEQFF
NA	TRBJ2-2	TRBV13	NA	TGTGCCAGCAGCTTTGGGACACAGAACACCGGGGAGCTGTTTTTT	CASSFGTQNTGELFF
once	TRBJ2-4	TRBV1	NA	TGCACCAGCAGCCAGGAAGCGAACAGATGGGCCAAAAACATTCAGTACTTC	CTSSQEANRWAKNIQYF
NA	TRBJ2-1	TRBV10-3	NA	TGTGCCATCAGTGAGTCGGGGGGACGGATCAATGAATGGCAGTTCTTC	CAISESGGRINEWQFF
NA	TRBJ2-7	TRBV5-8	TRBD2	TGTGCCAGCAGCCAGGGACTAGCGGGAGGACTAACTTACGAGCAGTACTTC	CASSQGLAGGLTYEQYF
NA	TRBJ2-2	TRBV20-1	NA	TGCAGTGCTACCCGCACCGGGGAGCTGTTTTTT	CSATRTGELFF
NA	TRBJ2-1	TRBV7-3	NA	TGTGCCAGCAGCTTCGGGGACCCGAGCTCCTACAATGAGCAGTTCTTC	CASSFGDPSSYNEQFF
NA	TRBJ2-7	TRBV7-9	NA	TGTGCCAGCAGCTTGGGTTCTGCAGCGGAAGGGTACGAGCAGTACTTC	CASSLGSAAEGYEQYF
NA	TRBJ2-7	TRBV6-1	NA	TGTGCCAGCAGTGAAGCCCAGTCGGCAGGAACCTACGAGCAGTACTTC	CASSEAQSAGTYEQYF
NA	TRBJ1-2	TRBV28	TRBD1	TGTGCCAGCAGTTTATCACAGGGGACTCCTACTAACTATGGCTACACCTTC	CASSLSQGTPTNYGYTF
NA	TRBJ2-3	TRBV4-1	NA	TGCGCCAGCAGCCTTGAGGGAGAGGCAGATACGCAGTATTTT	CASSLEGEADTQYF
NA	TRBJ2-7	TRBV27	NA	TGTGCCAGCAACCCGACAGGTTCACCTTACGAGCAGTACTTC	CASNPTGSPYEQYF
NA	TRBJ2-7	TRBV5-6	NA	TGTGCCAGCAGCTCGGACTTATCCCCCTACGAGCAGTACTTC	CASSSDLSPYEQYF